The 17 T cell receptor beta chains below all came from one sample that was sequenced in a study of CD8 T cells in Susac syndrome. The RNA, roughly 0.45 to 1 ug, was put through reverse transcription using random hexamers. TCRdb recomputed calls from the immunoSEQ multiplex PCR reads with MiXCR, one row per CDR3 protein. There are approximately 180,000 distinct CDR3 sequences in the sample; approximately 94% occur only once, and under 0.095% lies in the top ten. Source material: CD4+ T cells from PBMCs. Source of these receptors: a human donor with multiple sclerosis.

The V call is TRBV6-5, the J call TRBJ2-7; 11 bases match TRBD1. The V gene's germline CDR1 is MNHEY and CDR2 SVGAGI. CDR3 length equals 15 residues. The junction had 6 bases not matched to a gene; V was cut back by 5 bases and J by 3 bases. CDR3 nucleotide sequence: TGTGCCAGCAGTACTGGACAGGGGGCGATCTACGAGCAGTACTTC. Protein sequence: CASSTGQGAIYEQYF.

A single count supports this clonotype. This sequence joins TRBV12-3 or TRBV12-4 and TRBJ1-5; 9 bases fit TRBD1. After removal of 5 bases from V and 6 bases from J, the junction contained 11 bases not matched to a gene. The CDR3 covers 16 residues. In nucleotides, the CDR3 is TGTGCCAGCAGTCCCGGGGTGAGACAGGGGGTTCAGCCCCAGCATTTT. This gives the protein CASSPGVRQGVQPQHF.

The CDR3 DNA reads as TGCAGCGTTGACGCGGTTAGCACAGATACGCAGTATTTT. Translation gives CSVDAVSTDTQYF. V is TRBV29-1 and J is TRBJ2-3; D not resolved. Germline V gene sequence: CDR1 SQVTM, CDR2 ANQGSEA. Trimming left V 3 bases short and J 0 bases short, with 7 bases between. This CDR3 has 13 amino acids.

This clonotype was seen a single time. The chain joins TRBV12-3 or TRBV12-4 to TRBJ2-7; the D gene is possibly TRBD1 (5 bases). V was clipped by 3 bases and J by 5 bases, with 20 bases between them. CDR3 size: 16 residues. DNA for the CDR3: TGTGCCAGCAGTTTGCAGGGTAATCTTCCTGGTCACGAGCAGTACTTC. Encoded protein: CASSLQGNLPGHEQYF.

The chain is built from TRBV6-2 or TRBV6-3 and TRBJ2-7; 7 positions agree with TRBD1. Per the germline V gene, CDR1 is MNHEY and CDR2 is SVGEGT. Trimming at V came to 2 bases and at J to 2 bases, leaving 6 bases not matched to a gene. The CDR3 loop spans 15 amino acids. CDR3 sequence (DNA): TGTGCCAGCAGTTACGGTGGGACAGCGGCCTACGAGCAGTACTTC. As protein: CASSYGGTAAYEQYF.

This chain joins TRBV24-1 and TRBJ2-2; D is unclear. V was cut by 3 bases and J by 6 bases, with 16 bases left in between. The CDR3 has 16 residues. The germline gives CDR1 KGHDR, CDR2 SFDVKD. This CDR3 reads CATSDVGAMIAGELFF. In DNA, the CDR3 is TGTGCCACCAGTGATGTAGGAGCCATGATCGCCGGGGAGCTGTTTTTT.

V and J are TRBV29-1 and TRBJ2-1; possibly TRBD2 for D (5 bases). The CDR3 length is 15 residues. V lost 6 bases to trimming and J lost 0 bases, with 15 bases between them. Germline V gene lookup returns CDR1 SQVTM and CDR2 ANQGSEA. The DNA of the CDR3 is TGCAGCGTCCCTCGGGGTGCCAGCTCCTACAATGAGCAGTTCTTC. Encoded protein: CSVPRGASSYNEQFF.

The gene calls are TRBV7-6 and TRBJ2-1, with D hard to call. The CDR3 consists of 12 residues. From germline, CDR1 is SGHVS and CDR2 FNYEAQ. Trimming removed 3 bases at V and 10 bases at J, with 10 bases between. CDR3 bases: TGTGCCAGCAGCTTGGCCGTCGGGGAGCAGTTCTTC. This translates into CASSLAVGEQFF.

Only one count was recorded for this clonotype. This sequence joins TRBV2 and TRBJ2-2; 8 nucleotides agree with TRBD1. The J segment lost 3 bases and the V segment lost 7 bases, leaving 1 base of the junction unmatched. Germline assignment: CDR1 SNHLY and CDR2 FYNNEI. The CDR3 covers 13 residues. In DNA, the CDR3 is TGTGCCAGCAAGGACAGGGACACCGGGGAGCTGTTTTTT. This sequence encodes CASKDRDTGELFF.

The chain carries TRBV5-4 and TRBJ1-1; D uncertain. CDR1 SGHNT and CDR2 YYREEE come from the germline V gene (reference sequence). The CDR3 loop spans 13 amino acids. The germline V and J ends were trimmed by 4 bases and 5 bases, with 12 bases remaining between them. The CDR3 here is CASSAGRETEAFF. In DNA, the CDR3 is TGTGCCAGCAGCGCCGGTCGGGAGACTGAAGCTTTCTTT.

The chain joins TRBV5-1 to TRBJ1-4; D may be TRBD1 (6 bases). The CDR3 has 15 residues. The V end lost 4 bases, the J end lost 1 base, and 11 bases lay between the germline ends. Germline-derived CDR1 and CDR2 are SGHRS and YFSETQ. Written as DNA, the CDR3 is TGCGCCAGCAGCGTCCAGGGGAGAACTAATGAAAAACTGTTTTTT. Amino acid sequence: CASSVQGRTNEKLFF. The full variable domain, in which reference TRBV5-1 and TRBJ1-4 provide the parts outside the CDR3, is KAGVTQTPRYLIKTRGQQVTLSCSPISGHRSVSWYQQTPGQGLQFLFEYFSETQRNKGNFPGRFSGRQFSNSRSEMNVSTLELGDSALYLCASSVQGRTNEKLFFGSGTQLSVL.

The V call is TRBV14, the J call TRBJ1-2; D is unclear. The CDR3 has 13 amino acids. V shed 5 bases and J shed 4 bases, with 11 bases lying between them. Germline V CDR1 and CDR2: SGHDN, FVKESK. CDR3 sequence: CASSSDGFYGYTF. The CDR3, as DNA: TGTGCCAGCAGCTCGGACGGGTTCTATGGCTACACCTTC.

V usage is TRBV4-2 and J usage is TRBJ1-6, with D possibly being TRBD1 (6 bases). Germline V gene sequence: CDR1 LGHNA, CDR2 YNFKEQ. V was cut by 4 bases and J by 7 bases, with 14 bases left in between. CDR3 length: 15 amino acids. Here the CDR3 DNA reads TGTGCCAGCAGCCGTAACAGGGTGATCAATTCACCCCTCCACTTT. It is translated as CASSRNRVINSPLHF.

In DNA, the CDR3 is TGTGCCACCAGTGACCCCTCAGGGACACAGCCCCAGCATTTT. This sequence encodes CATSDPSGTQPQHF. The rearrangement links TRBV24-1 to TRBJ1-5; TRBD1 is a possible D gene (6 bases). Germline V lookup: CDR1 KGHDR, CDR2 SFDVKD. The CDR3 has 14 amino acids. V shed 4 bases and J shed 7 bases, with 13 bases lying between them.

The rearrangement joins TRBV9 to TRBJ2-1; 10 nucleotides line up with TRBD2. Germline V lookup: CDR1 SGDLS, CDR2 YYNGEE. The CDR3 has 15 amino acids. The V and J ends lost 0 bases and 10 bases, in that order; junction bases with no gene match: 7. CDR3: CASSVVGTSDGEQFF. The CDR3 DNA reads TGTGCCAGCAGCGTAGTGGGGACTAGCGACGGCGAGCAGTTCTTC.

The chain carries TRBV5-1 and TRBJ2-1; 11 bases match TRBD2. Germline-derived CDR1 and CDR2 are SGHRS and YFSETQ. V dropped 0 bases and J dropped 8; count of bases not matched to a gene: 10. This CDR3 is 17 amino acids long. Written as DNA, the CDR3 is TGCGCCAGCAGCTTGGGATTTACTAGCGGGAGAGGTGATGAGCAGTTCTTC. It translates to CASSLGFTSGRGDEQFF.

This chain joins TRBV4-2 and TRBJ1-1; 8 bases agree with TRBD1. There are 15 residues in the CDR3. Germline CDR1 and CDR2: LGHNA and YNFKEQ. V shed 0 bases, J shed 1 base, and the junction held 1 base outside the gene matches. This chain's CDR3 is CASSQETGANTEAFF. CDR3 DNA sequence: TGTGCCAGCAGCCAAGAGACAGGGGCGAACACTGAAGCTTTCTTT.